Sequencing of this T cell receptor (beta chain) was carried out in a study of CD8+CD57+ T cells in acquired aplastic anemia. Study outcomes and limitations: Both patients and controls carried the same twenty-nine CD8+ CDR3 sequences. With respect to CD8+ Simpson's diversity, patients and controls did not differ significantly.

Germline V gives CDR1 SGHTA, CDR2 FQGNSA. The CDR3 consists of 15 residues. Deletions cut 6 bases from V and 0 bases from J, with 15 bases between. TCR beta VDJ combinations and CDR3 sequences were profiled from genomic DNA. TCRdb reprocessed the reads with MiXCR, giving one entry per CDR3 protein. The data contain over 150,000 distinct CDR3 sequences, 71% of them singletons. Turning to this clonotype: The antigen is undetermined.

Selection for sequencing was limited to patients who had shown CD8+CD57+ cell expansion by flow cytometry. The chain has TRBV7-2 and TRBJ2-7; the D gene could be TRBD1 or TRBD2 (6 bases each). Sequenced sample: sorted CD4+, CD8+, or CD8+CD57+ T cells (not recorded which) from PBMCs. The sequence came from a human donor with aplastic anemia. In nucleotides, the CDR3 is TGTGCCAGCAGGGAACAGGGAGCGGGCTCCTACGAGCAGTACTTC. This codes for CASREQGAGSYEQYF.